Following are 32 T cell receptor beta chains from one sample sequenced in a study of blood T cell repertoires in COVID-19. Assay: immunoSEQ multiplex PCR; the TCRdb copy retains only in-frame clones and omits some. Among 250,000 to 300,000 clones listed, around 87% were seen once. Sequencing was performed on peripheral blood. Receptors originate from a man between 18 and 29 years old with active or convalescent COVID-19.

In regard to this clone: One junction end does not reproduce the germline sequence, and a read error may be involved. The rearrangement links TRBV24-1 to TRBJ1-1; TRBD1 matches 7 bases. The CDR3 loop spans 14 amino acids. The germline V gene has CDR1 KGHDR and CDR2 SFDVKD. This CDR3 reads CATSDSQGNPEAFF. The CDR3 coding sequence is TGTGCCACCAGTGACTCACAGGGGAACCCTGAAGCTTTCTTT.

This clone was detected only once. V is TRBV5-6 and J is TRBJ1-5, with no clear D. The CDR3 is 15 residues long. Trimming pared 0 bases from V and 4 bases from J, leaving 11 bases between. Germline CDR1 reads SGHDT; CDR2 reads YYEEEE. The CDR3 here is CASSLGHHANQPQHF. DNA of the CDR3: TGTGCCAGCAGCTTGGGCCACCATGCGAATCAGCCCCAGCATTTT.

The rearrangement links TRBV21-1 to TRBJ1-5. TRBV21-1 is classified as a pseudogene. CDR3 length: 14 residues. CDR3: CAGGHPPSNQPQHF. The CDR3 DNA sequence: TGTGCGGGGGGGCACCCCCCGAGCAATCAGCCCCAGCATTTT.

V and J are TRBV2 and TRBJ2-7, with unresolved D. CDR3 size: 11 residues. Germline CDR1 is SNHLY and CDR2 is FYNNEI. The ends were cut back, 3 bases at V and 4 bases at J, with 4 bases in the middle. In DNA form, the CDR3 reads TGTGCCAGCAGTGAGGCATACGAGCAGTACTTC. The encoded protein is CASSEAYEQYF. Full variable domain (missing parts from reference TRBV2 and TRBJ2-7): EPEVTQTPSHQVTQMGQEVILRCVPISNHLYFYWYRQILGQKVEFLVSFYNNEISEKSEIFDDQFSVERPDGSNFTLKIRSTKLEDSAMYFCASSEAYEQYFGPGTRLTVT.

The gene calls are TRBV7-9 and TRBJ1-2; 7 bases are a match to TRBD1. CDR3 length: 13 residues. Germline values: CDR1 SEHNR, CDR2 FQNEAQ (reference sequence). V lost 5 bases, J lost 4 bases, and 4 bases stayed unmatched. The chain's CDR3 is CASSRDSLYGYTF. The CDR3 DNA reads TGTGCCAGCAGCAGGGACAGTCTCTATGGCTACACCTTC. Variable domain in full (rest from reference TRBV7-9 and TRBJ1-2): DTGVSQNPRHKITKRGQNVTFRCDPISEHNRLYWYRQTLGQGPEFLTYFQNEAQLEKSRLLSDRFSAERPKGSFSTLEIQRTEQGDSAMYLCASSRDSLYGYTFGSGTRLTVV.

V usage is TRBV6-4 and J usage is TRBJ2-5; perhaps TRBD1 as D (6 bases). V lost 11 bases to trimming and J lost 5 bases, with 15 bases between them. The length of the CDR3 is 12 residues. Germline V lookup: CDR1 MRHNA, CDR2 SNTAGT. For the CDR3, the DNA is TGTGCCGGTCCCAGGGGACGGGAGACCCAGTACTTC. It codes for CAGPRGRETQYF.

This chain joins TRBV29-1 and TRBJ2-1, with 12 bases fitting TRBD2. The CDR3 covers 19 residues. The V segment lost 6 bases and the J segment 1 base; nucleotides outside the gene matches: 16. Per the germline V gene, CDR1 is SQVTM and CDR2 is ANQGSEA. In nucleotides, the CDR3 is TGCAGCGTCAGTCTACTAGCGGGGGGATCCTTTTTATCCTACAATGAGCAGTTCTTC. Translation: CSVSLLAGGSFLSYNEQFF.

This chain links TRBV12-5 with TRBJ1-5; 8 nucleotides line up with TRBD1. CDR3 length equals 14 residues. CDR1 and CDR2 from the germline V gene are LGHNT and FRNRAP. The V and J ends lost 4 bases and 7 bases, in that order; junction bases with no gene match: 6. CDR3 DNA sequence: TGTGCTAGTGGTTCCGGACAGGGAGGGCAGCCCCAGCATTTT. This sequence encodes CASGSGQGGQPQHF.

The CDR3 sequence: CASSSRGIRSANEQFF. In DNA form, the CDR3 reads TGTGCCAGCAGCTCCCGGGGGATTCGAAGTGCCAATGAGCAGTTCTTC. V usage is TRBV11-2 and J usage is TRBJ2-1; perhaps TRBD2 as D (6 bases). The CDR3 runs 16 residues. Germline V lookup: CDR1 SGHAT, CDR2 FQNNGV. Trimming took 4 bases from V and 6 from J, leaving 19 bases between them.

The chain employs TRBV28 and TRBJ2-3; TRBD1 might be the D (5 bases). CDR1 and CDR2 (germline): MDHEN, SYDVKM. The CDR3 has 17 amino acids. Trimming pared 6 bases from V and 0 bases from J, leaving 19 bases between. The CDR3 region is CASRNMGQGISTDTQYF. CDR3 nucleotides: TGTGCCAGCAGAAACATGGGGCAGGGAATCAGCACAGATACGCAGTATTTT.

The chain joins TRBV7-3 to TRBJ2-3, with TRBD2 matching over 11 bases. This CDR3 contains 16 residues. Germline CDR1 is SGHTA and CDR2 is FQGTGA. J lost 6 bases, V lost 2 bases, and 7 bases had no gene match. The CDR3 bases are TGTGCCAGCAGCTTAGTAGCGGGAGGGTCCGTCGATACGCAGTATTTT. It specifies CASSLVAGGSVDTQYF.

This chain uses TRBV28 with TRBJ2-1, with D perhaps TRBD1 (5 bases). Per the germline V gene, CDR1 is MDHEN and CDR2 is SYDVKM. The CDR3 spans 16 residues. Trimming pared 6 bases from V and 0 bases from J, leaving 15 bases between. The DNA for the CDR3 is TGTGCCAGCAGCTCATCAGGGATGAGCTCCTACAATGAGCAGTTCTTC. Protein product: CASSSSGMSSYNEQFF.

The V call is TRBV28, the J call TRBJ1-1; D remains unclear. Deletions cut 6 bases from V and 8 bases from J, with 10 bases between. The CDR3 length is 11 residues. Germline V CDR1 and CDR2: MDHEN, SYDVKM. Written as DNA, the CDR3 is TGTGCCAGCAGCCCCAGTCTCGAAGCTTTCTTT. As protein: CASSPSLEAFF.

The chain uses TRBV7-6 and TRBJ2-3; D is possibly TRBD2 (7 bases). V was clipped by 5 bases and J by 5 bases, with 17 bases between them. CDR1 SGHVS and CDR2 FNYEAQ come from the germline V gene. The CDR3 is 15 amino acids. This CDR3 reads CASSGGGQGQDTQYF. DNA of the CDR3: TGTGCCAGCAGCGGGGGAGGGCAGGGGCAAGATACGCAGTATTTT.

The chain combines TRBV11-2 with TRBJ1-1; weak D call: TRBD1 (5 bases). Between the trimmed V and J ends, which lost 5 bases and 4 bases, there was a span of 14 bases. The germline V gene has CDR1 SGHAT and CDR2 FQNNGV. The CDR3 spans 14 residues. DNA for the CDR3: TGTGCCAGCAGCCCGTCGGGGGGAGCCACTGAAGCTTTCTTT. Translating gives CASSPSGGATEAFF.

V and J are TRBV28 and TRBJ2-3; 7 bases fit TRBD1. V shed 7 bases and J 1 base; nucleotides not matched to a gene: 8. The CDR3 runs 15 residues. In germline, CDR1 is MDHEN, CDR2 SYDVKM. CDR3 in DNA: TGTGCCAGCACCATCTTCGGACAGGGCACAGATACGCAGTATTTT. Encoded protein: CASTIFGQGTDTQYF.

The chain recombines TRBV6-2 or TRBV6-3 with TRBJ2-7; 7 nucleotides agree with TRBD1. The length of the CDR3 is 14 residues. With V trimmed by 5 bases and J by 8 bases, 12 bases remained unmatched. Germline V gene sequence: CDR1 MNHEY, CDR2 SVGEGT. The CDR3 protein is CASSQTGTADKQYF. The CDR3 DNA sequence: TGTGCCAGCAGTCAAACTGGGACAGCGGATAAGCAGTACTTC.

The chain combines TRBV28 with TRBJ1-1, with D tentatively TRBD1 (6 bases). The CDR3 loop spans 15 amino acids. The V gene lost 3 bases and the J gene lost 0 bases, with 11 bases spanning the gap. Germline V gene data show CDR1 as MDHEN and CDR2 as SYDVKM. This CDR3 is CASSFRGGMNTEAFF. CDR3 bases: TGTGCCAGCAGTTTTCGAGGGGGTATGAACACTGAAGCTTTCTTT.

CDR3 nucleotides: TGCGCCAGCAGCTTGGCTTGGCCCCTCGAGCAGTACTTC. It is translated as CASSLAWPLEQYF. The V call is TRBV5-1, the J call TRBJ2-7; D gene uncertain. V was trimmed by 0 bases and J by 6 bases, leaving 10 bases between them. This CDR3 spans 13 amino acids. Germline CDR1 SGHRS, CDR2 YFSETQ.

The CDR3 bases are TGCAGCGTTGATGGCGGTGGGTTTGACAATGAGCAGTTCTTC. Amino acids: CSVDGGGFDNEQFF. The chain is built from TRBV29-1 and TRBJ2-1; D is undetermined. The CDR3 has 14 amino acids. Trimming left V 3 bases short and J 5 bases short, with 14 bases between. The germline V gene encodes CDR1 SQVTM and CDR2 ANQGSEA.

This clone was counted only a few times. The chain employs TRBV6-2 or TRBV6-3 and TRBJ2-7; perhaps TRBD1 as D (6 bases). CDR1 and CDR2 from the germline V gene are MNHEY and SVGEGT. The CDR3 is made up of 15 amino acids. Deletions cut 6 bases from V and 1 base from J, with 16 bases between. CDR3 sequence reads: CASSRKSTGSYEQYF. In DNA, the CDR3 is TGTGCCAGCAGCAGAAAGTCGACAGGTTCCTACGAGCAGTACTTC.

This clone was counted a single time. This chain links TRBV27 with TRBJ2-5, with 7 bases aligning to TRBD1. This CDR3 has 15 residues. CDR1 and CDR2 (germline): MNHEY, SMNVEV (reference sequence). With V trimmed by 4 bases and J by 6 bases, 11 bases remained unmatched. The CDR3 coding sequence is TGTGCCAGCAGTTCTTATCTATCAGGGGGACAGACCCAGTACTTC. Translation: CASSSYLSGGQTQYF.

The chain recombines TRBV6-5 with TRBJ2-5; 7 bases map to TRBD2. V trimming: 5 bases; J trimming: 0 bases; junction bases outside the gene matches: 3. CDR1 is MNHEY, CDR2 SVGAGI, per germline. This CDR3 has 14 amino acids. CDR3 nucleotides: TGTGCCAGCAGTAAGCGGGGACACCAAGAGACCCAGTACTTC. Its translation is CASSKRGHQETQYF.

V is TRBV28 and J is TRBJ1-5; no clear D gene. The CDR3 runs 14 residues. Trimming took off 6 bases at V and 4 bases at J, with 13 bases between the two ends. CDR1 MDHEN and CDR2 SYDVKM come from the germline V gene. The CDR3 here is CASRLGGVNQPQHF. CDR3 DNA sequence: TGTGCCAGCAGACTTGGCGGTGTTAATCAGCCCCAGCATTTT. The full variable domain, rest sourced from reference TRBV28 and TRBJ1-5, is DVKVTQSSRYLVKRTGEKVFLECVQDMDHENMFWYRQDPGLGLRLIYFSYDVKMKEKGDIPEGYSVSREKKERFSLILESASTNQTSMYLCASRLGGVNQPQHFGDGTRLSIL.

The gene calls are TRBV19 and TRBJ2-7, with 10 bases lining up with TRBD1. From germline, CDR1 is LNHDA and CDR2 SQIVND (reference sequence). This CDR3 comprises 17 residues. The V gene end was trimmed by 4 bases and the J gene end by 2 bases; junction bases not matched to a gene: 11. CDR3 bases: TGTGCCAGTAGTACACAAGGCCGGGGACAGGGGCCCTACGAGCAGTACTTC. Translated: CASSTQGRGQGPYEQYF.

The chain employs TRBV30 and TRBJ1-1; 7 positions agree with TRBD1. This CDR3 spans 13 amino acids. Trimming removed 1 base from V and 3 bases from J; junction bases left unmatched: 2. Germline loops: CDR1 GTSNPN, CDR2 SVGIG (reference sequence). This CDR3 is CAWSEQGYTEAFF. The CDR3 DNA is TGTGCCTGGAGTGAACAGGGGTACACTGAAGCTTTCTTT.

The chain is built from TRBV6-6 and TRBJ1-3; D ambiguous. The CDR3 spans 14 residues. Trimming cost V 2 bases and J 2 bases, with 7 bases left between them. CDR1 and CDR2 from the germline V gene are MNHNY and SVGAGI (reference sequence). The CDR3 DNA sequence: TGTGCCAGCAGTTACACGGGAGCTGGAAACACCATATATTTT. It specifies CASSYTGAGNTIYF.

The chain combines TRBV7-2 with TRBJ2-7; D is uncertain. V was cut by 3 bases and J by 6 bases, with 18 bases left in between. This CDR3 comprises 15 residues. CDR1 and CDR2 (germline): SGHTA, FQGNSA. The CDR3 DNA reads as TGTGCCAGCAGCTTTGGGTACCTCCTACCTAGCGAGCAGTACTTC. Translating gives CASSFGYLLPSEQYF.

The gene calls are TRBV28 and TRBJ2-1, with TRBD1 as a possible D gene (6 bases). Between the trimmed V and J ends, which lost 2 bases and 7 bases, there was a span of 6 bases. The CDR3 is made up of 12 amino acids. Germline CDR1 reads MDHEN; CDR2 reads SYDVKM. The CDR3 spells CASSLTGNEQFF. The CDR3 DNA is TGTGCCAGCAGTTTAACAGGGAATGAGCAGTTCTTC.

V usage is TRBV6-5 and J usage is TRBJ1-2; no definite D call. Trimming took off 2 bases at V and 6 bases at J, with 7 bases between the two ends. In germline, CDR1 is MNHEY, CDR2 SVGAGI. The CDR3 is made up of 12 amino acids. CDR3 in DNA: TGTGCCAGCAGTTACGGCACAGATGGCTACACCTTC. Translating it yields CASSYGTDGYTF.

In this sample, this clone turned up once. The rearrangement uses TRBV19 and TRBJ2-1; D may be TRBD1 (6 bases). The CDR3 is made up of 12 amino acids. CDR1 LNHDA and CDR2 SQIVND come from the germline V gene (reference sequence). V shed 6 bases and J shed 10 bases, with 13 bases lying between them. The CDR3 protein is CASRLGHGEQFF. CDR3 nucleotides: TGTGCCAGTAGATTGGGACACGGGGAGCAGTTCTTC.

This rearrangement joins TRBV30 to TRBJ2-5, with 7 positions matching TRBD1. After removal of 5 bases from V and 2 bases from J, the junction contained 8 bases not matched to a gene. The CDR3 contains 14 residues. The germline CDR1 and CDR2 sequences are GTSNPN and SVGIG (reference sequence). The CDR3 nucleotides are TGTGCCTGGGAGCCCGGGACAGCACAAGAGACCCAGTACTTC. Protein sequence: CAWEPGTAQETQYF.